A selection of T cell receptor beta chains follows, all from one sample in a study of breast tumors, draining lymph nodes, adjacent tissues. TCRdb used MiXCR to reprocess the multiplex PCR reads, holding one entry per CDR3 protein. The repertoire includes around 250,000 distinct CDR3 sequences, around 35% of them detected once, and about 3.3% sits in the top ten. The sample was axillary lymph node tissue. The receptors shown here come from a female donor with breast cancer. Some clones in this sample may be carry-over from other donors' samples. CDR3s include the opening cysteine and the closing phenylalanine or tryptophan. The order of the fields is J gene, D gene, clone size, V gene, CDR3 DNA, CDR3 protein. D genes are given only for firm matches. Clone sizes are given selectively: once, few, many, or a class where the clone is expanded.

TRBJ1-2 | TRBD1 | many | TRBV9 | TGTGCCAGCAGCACCTCTAGGACAGGGGGGGACTATGGCTACACCTTC | CASSTSRTGGDYGYTF
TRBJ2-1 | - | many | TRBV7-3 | TGTGCCAGCAGCCAAAGTCGAAATGAGCAGTTCTTC | CASSQSRNEQFF
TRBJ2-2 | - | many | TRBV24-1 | TGTGCCACCAGTGATTTGGGCAGGGTGCCCACCGGGGAGCTGTTTTTT | CATSDLGRVPTGELFF
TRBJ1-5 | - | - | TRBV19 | TGTGCCAGTAAGGGGGGGCAGGGCAATCAGCCCCAGCATTTT | CASKGGQGNQPQHF
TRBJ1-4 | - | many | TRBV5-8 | TGTGCCAGCAGCTTTTCGGGGACGGCTAATGAAAAACTGTTTTTT | CASSFSGTANEKLFF
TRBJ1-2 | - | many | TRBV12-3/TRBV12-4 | TGTGCCAGCAGGACTACAGGGCTGGGAGGCTACACCTTC | CASRTTGLGGYTF
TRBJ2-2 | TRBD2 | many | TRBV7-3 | TGTGCCAGCAGCCCGGGACTATCCTACACCGGGGAGCTGTTTTTT | CASSPGLSYTGELFF
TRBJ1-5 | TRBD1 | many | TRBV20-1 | TGCAGTGCTAGAGACCCAGGGGGCGGTCAGCCCCAGCATTTT | CSARDPGGGQPQHF
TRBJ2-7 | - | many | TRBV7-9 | TGTGCCAGCAGCTCCTCGGGACACCCCTACGAGCAGTACTTC | CASSSSGHPYEQYF
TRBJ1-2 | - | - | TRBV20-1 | TGCAGTGCTTCGGACGGGACCGTCTCTGGAAACTTGGGGTTCTATGGCTACACCTTC | CSASDGTVSGNLGFYGYTF
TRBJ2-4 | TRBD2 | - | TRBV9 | TGTGCCAGCAGCGTAGACCCAGCGGGGGGCGGCATTCAGTACTTC | CASSVDPAGGGIQYF
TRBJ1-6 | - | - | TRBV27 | TGTGCCAGCAGTTTTCGTCGAGTAAATTCACCCCTCCACTTT | CASSFRRVNSPLHF
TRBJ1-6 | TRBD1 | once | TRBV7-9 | TGTGCCAGCAGCCCCTCTACAGGGGGTTCACCCCTCCACTTT | CASSPSTGGSPLHF
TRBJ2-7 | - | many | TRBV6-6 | TGTGCCAGCAGCCACAATGGGAGGTCGGGGACCTACGAGCAGTACTTC | CASSHNGRSGTYEQYF
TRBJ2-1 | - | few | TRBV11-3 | TGTGCCAGCAGCCAACAGACAGGTAACCGCAATGAGCAGTTCTTC | CASSQQTGNRNEQFF
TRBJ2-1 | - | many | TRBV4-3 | TGCGCCAGCAGCCAAGATCGCGTGGCGATGGATGAGCAGTTCTTC | CASSQDRVAMDEQFF
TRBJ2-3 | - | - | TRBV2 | TGTGCCAGCACCAGGGGGGGAACGCAGTATTTT | CASTRGGTQYF
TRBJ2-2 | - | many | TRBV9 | TGTGCCAGCAGCGTATCCACCGGGGAGCTGTTTTTT | CASSVSTGELFF
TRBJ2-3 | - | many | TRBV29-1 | TGCAGCGTCGAGGTAGCTGTAGATACGCAGTATTTT | CSVEVAVDTQYF
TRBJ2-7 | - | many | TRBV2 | TGTGCCAGTTCTCCGGCCGAGTCAAGCTACGAGCAGTACTTC | CASSPAESSYEQYF
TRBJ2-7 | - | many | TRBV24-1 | TGTGCCACCAGTGATCCCCGCGTGAGCTCCTACGAGCAGTACTTC | CATSDPRVSSYEQYF
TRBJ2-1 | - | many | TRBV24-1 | TGTGCCACGGCCGAGGAGTTCTTC | CATAEEFF
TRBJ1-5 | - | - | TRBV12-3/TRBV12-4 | TGTGCCAGCAGTCCCTGGGGAGAAAATAGCAATCAGCCCCAGCATTTT | CASSPWGENSNQPQHF
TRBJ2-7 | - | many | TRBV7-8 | TGTGCCAGCAGCTTCGGGACGAATAAACCCCGACCCTACGAGCAGTACTTC | CASSFGTNKPRPYEQYF
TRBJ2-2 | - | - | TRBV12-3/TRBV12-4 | TGTGCCAGCAGGACGGGAGCGGGCACCGGGGAGCTGTTTTTT | CASRTGAGTGELFF
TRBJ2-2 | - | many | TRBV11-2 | TGTGCCAGCAGCCCCGACAACGGGGAGCTGTTTTTT | CASSPDNGELFF
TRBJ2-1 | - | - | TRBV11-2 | TGTGCCACCAGCTTAGGCCTGGGGACTGAGCAGTTCTTC | CATSLGLGTEQFF
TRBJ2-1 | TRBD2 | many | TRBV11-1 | TGTGCCAGCAGCTTCCCTCGCCCTAGCGGGACCTTTGAGCAGTTCTTC | CASSFPRPSGTFEQFF
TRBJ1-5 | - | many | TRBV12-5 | TGTGCTAGTGTCAGTCGGGAAAATCAGCCCCAGCATTTT | CASVSRENQPQHF
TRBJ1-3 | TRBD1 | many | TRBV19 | TGTGCCAGTAGTATTACAGGGGAGTCTGGAAACACCATATATTTT | CASSITGESGNTIYF
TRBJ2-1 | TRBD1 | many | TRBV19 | TGTGCCACCAAGGGACAGGGGACTTACAATGAGCAGTTCTTC | CATKGQGTYNEQFF
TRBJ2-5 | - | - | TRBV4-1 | TGCGCCAGCAGCCAAGGAGTTTACAATGAGACCCAGTACTTC | CASSQGVYNETQYF
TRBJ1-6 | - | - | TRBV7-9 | TGTGCCAGCAGTGCTGAGGGGTATAATTCACCCCTCCACTTT | CASSAEGYNSPLHF
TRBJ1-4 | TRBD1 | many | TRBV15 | TGTGCCACCAGCAGAGGAAGGGACAGTGAAAATGAAAAACTGTTTTTT | CATSRGRDSENEKLFF
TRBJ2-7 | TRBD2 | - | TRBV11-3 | TGTGCCAGCAGCTTAGGTAGCGGGAGGATCTCCTACGAGCAGTACTTC | CASSLGSGRISYEQYF
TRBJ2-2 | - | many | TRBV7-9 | TGTGCCAGCCTATATGGAGGGGAGCTGTTTTTT | CASLYGGELFF
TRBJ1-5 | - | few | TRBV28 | TGTGCCAGCAGTCTCGACAGCGGGTCTAAGCCCCAGCATTTT | CASSLDSGSKPQHF
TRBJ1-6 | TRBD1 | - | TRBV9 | TGTGCCAGCAGCGTAGGGGATGGGGGACAGGGAAGCTCACCCCTCCACTTT | CASSVGDGGQGSSPLHF
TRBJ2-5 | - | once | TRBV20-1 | TGCAGTGCGAAAGACAAGACAGCCCAGTACTTC | CSAKDKTAQYF
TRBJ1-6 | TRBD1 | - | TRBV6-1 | TGTGCCAGCAGTGAAGGGACAGGGCAGAATTCACCCCTCCACTTT | CASSEGTGQNSPLHF
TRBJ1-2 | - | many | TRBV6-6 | TGTGCCAGCAGTTACGGGGAGGGGGGCTACACCTTC | CASSYGEGGYTF
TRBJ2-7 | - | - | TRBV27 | TGTGCCAGCACACGACAGAACTCCTACGAGCAGTACTTC | CASTRQNSYEQYF
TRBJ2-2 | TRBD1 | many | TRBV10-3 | TGTGCCATCATGGGGACAGGGGGCGGCACCGGGGAGCTGTTTTTT | CAIMGTGGGTGELFF
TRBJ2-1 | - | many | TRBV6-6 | TGTGCCAGCAGTTACGGGGGGCCTTCTGAGCAGTTCTTC | CASSYGGPSEQFF
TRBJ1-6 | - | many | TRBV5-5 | TGTGCCAGCAGGAATACCCTCTATAATTCACCCCTCCACTTT | CASRNTLYNSPLHF